This TCR beta chain was retrieved from a study of T cell responses to AZD1222 COVID-19 vaccine. V was pared by 7 bases and J by 9 bases, with 19 bases between. The CDR3 length is 15 residues. The V gene's germline CDR1 is SNHLY and CDR2 FYNNEI. Clones were sequenced by immunoSEQ multiplex PCR, and TCRdb holds only the in-frame ones, with some missing. The table records about 130,000 clones, approximately 92% of them present only once. The source was peripheral blood, collected 28 days after the second AZD1222 dose. The V call is TRBV2, the J call TRBJ1-6; D is unclear. The source of this sequence is an adult who received the AZD1222 COVID-19 vaccine. Written as DNA, the CDR3 is TGTGCCAGCACCGAGGGCGACACCCGTTTTTCACCCCTCCACTTT. This codes for CASTEGDTRFSPLHF. Supplemented by reference TRBV2 and TRBJ1-6, the full variable domain reads EPEVTQTPSHQVTQMGQEVILRCVPISNHLYFYWYRQILGQKVEFLVSFYNNEISEKSEIFDDQFSVERPDGSNFTLKIRSTKLEDSAMYFCASTEGDTRFSPLHFGNGTRLTVT.